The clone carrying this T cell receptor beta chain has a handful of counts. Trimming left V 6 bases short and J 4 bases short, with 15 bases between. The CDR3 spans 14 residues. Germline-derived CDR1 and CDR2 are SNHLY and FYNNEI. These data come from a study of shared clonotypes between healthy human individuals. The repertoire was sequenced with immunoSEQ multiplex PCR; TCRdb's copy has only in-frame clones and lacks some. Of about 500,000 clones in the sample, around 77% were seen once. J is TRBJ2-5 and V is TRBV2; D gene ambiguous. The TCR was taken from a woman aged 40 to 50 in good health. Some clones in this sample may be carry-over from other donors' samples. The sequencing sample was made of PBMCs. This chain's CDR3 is CASSRASEGETQYF. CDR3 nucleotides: TGTGCCAGCAGCCGCGCCAGCGAAGGAGAGACCCAGTACTTC.